This T cell receptor (beta chain) stems from a study of T cell repertoires in cytomegalovirus infection. Study-wide background: Public TCR beta signature analysis indicated the presence of both CMV infection and matching HLA type.

Study-level findings and limits: The response measured ex vivo was dominated by TCR beta clonotypes (HLA-C-restricted and CMV-specific). Cumulative public TCR beta family frequency identified CMV carriers with the relevant HLA.

As for this clonotype: Its target is not known.

TCRdb independently ran MiXCR on the reads; one entry per CDR3 protein. The sample includes some 700,000 distinct CDR3 sequences, 35% of them seen just once. Germline loops: CDR1 SEHNR, CDR2 FQNEAQ (reference sequence). The V and J ends lost 5 bases and 6 bases respectively, with 16 bases between them. This CDR3 spans 14 amino acids. The source material was PBMCs. The clonotype originates from a human donor in good health (CMV status not recorded). Some clones in this sample may be carry-over from other donors' samples. This chain connects TRBV7-9 to TRBJ1-1; D is perhaps TRBD1 (6 bases). CDR3 DNA sequence: TGTGCCAGCAGCCGAAAAGGGACACCTGCTGAAGCTTTCTTT. It translates to CASSRKGTPAEAFF.